The 21 T cell receptor beta chains listed next were all sequenced from one sample in a study of T cell responses to AZD1222 COVID-19 vaccine. Using immunoSEQ multiplex PCR, the repertoire was profiled, and TCRdb retains in-frame clones only, with some absent. The sample includes 140,000 or so clones, about 89% seen only once; the top ten take about 7.5%. Sequencing used peripheral blood, obtained 28 days after the second dose of the MenACWY control vaccine. The receptors derive from an adult who received the MenACWY meningococcal vaccine as a control.

This clone was seen a single time. The chain is built from TRBV5-1 and TRBJ2-2, with no clear D. This CDR3 comprises 15 residues. Trimming cost V 4 bases and J 1 base, with 11 bases left between them. The germline V gene has CDR1 SGHRS and CDR2 YFSETQ. The CDR3: CASSPQGRNTGELFF. The CDR3 bases are TGCGCCAGCAGCCCCCAAGGGCGGAACACCGGGGAGCTGTTTTTT.

The chain combines TRBV15 with TRBJ1-5; D remains unclear. The germline CDR1 and CDR2 sequences are LNHNV and YYDKDF (reference sequence). V was trimmed by 0 bases and J by 7 bases, leaving 10 bases between them. The CDR3 is 14 residues long. The CDR3 nucleotides are TGTGCCACCAGCAGAGATACAACAGCCCAGCCCCAGCATTTT. Encoded protein: CATSRDTTAQPQHF.

This clone has a single count. The chain uses TRBV18 and TRBJ2-3; 13 bases line up with TRBD2. CDR3 length: 17 residues. Germline V gives CDR1 KGHSH, CDR2 LQKENI. V shed 3 bases, J shed 6 bases, and the junction held 9 bases outside the gene matches. The CDR3 loop reads CASSPYQTSGGADTQYF. The DNA for the CDR3 is TGTGCCAGCTCACCCTACCAAACTAGCGGGGGGGCCGATACGCAGTATTTT.

This sequence joins TRBV6-5 and TRBJ1-4; D possibly corresponds to TRBD1 (6 bases). CDR3 length: 13 amino acids. V lost 5 bases to trimming and J lost 8 bases, with 12 bases between them. From germline, CDR1 is MNHEY and CDR2 SVGAGI. The CDR3 reads CASSQTGNEKLFF. The DNA of the CDR3 is TGTGCCAGCAGTCAAACAGGGAACGAAAAACTGTTTTTT.

The chain is built from TRBV11-3 and TRBJ2-7, with 14 bases fitting TRBD2. After removal of 5 bases from V and 1 base from J, the junction contained 1 base not matched to a gene. Germline lookup yields CDR1 SGHNT and CDR2 YENEEA. The CDR3 length is 15 residues. Here the CDR3 reads CASSRTSGGSYEQYF. CDR3 DNA: TGTGCCAGCAGCCGGACTAGCGGGGGGTCCTACGAGCAGTACTTC.

V usage is TRBV7-9 and J usage is TRBJ1-1; 9 nucleotides line up with TRBD1. Trimming at V came to 3 bases and at J to 11 bases, leaving 7 bases not matched to a gene. CDR1 SEHNR and CDR2 FQNEAQ come from the germline V gene (reference sequence). The CDR3 extends over 13 amino acids. The CDR3 region has the DNA TGTGCCAGCAGCTTCGGGACAGGGTGGGCCGCTTTCTTT. Its translation is CASSFGTGWAAFF.

This rearrangement joins TRBV19 to TRBJ1-5; a weak D match, TRBD1 (5 bases). The germline CDR1 and CDR2 sequences are LNHDA and SQIVND (reference sequence). The CDR3 sequence is 14 residues long. V dropped 0 bases and J dropped 6 bases, with 9 bases sitting between them. DNA for the CDR3: TGTGCCAGTAGTATAGAGCGGGGGGGTCAGCCCCAGCATTTT. As protein: CASSIERGGQPQHF.

This clone came up once. The chain joins TRBV29-1 to TRBJ2-2, with D perhaps matching TRBD1 (6 bases). The CDR3 is made up of 15 amino acids. V lost 5 bases to trimming and J lost 3 bases, with 16 bases between them. In germline, CDR1 is SQVTM, CDR2 ANQGSEA. This CDR3 is CSVSVSGEDTGELFF. CDR3 sequence (DNA): TGCAGCGTTTCTGTATCAGGGGAAGACACCGGGGAGCTGTTTTTT.

This rearrangement joins TRBV5-1 to TRBJ1-3, with unresolved D. Germline-derived CDR1 and CDR2 are SGHRS and YFSETQ. Trimming shortened V by 1 base and J by 1 base, and 3 bases separated the two germline ends. The CDR3 extends over 13 amino acids. The CDR3 is CASSLSSGNTIYF. The CDR3 DNA is TGCGCCAGCAGCTTGTCTTCTGGAAACACCATATATTTT. Based on the CDR3 plus reference TRBV5-1 and TRBJ1-3, the full variable domain is KAGVTQTPRYLIKTRGQQVTLSCSPISGHRSVSWYQQTPGQGLQFLFEYFSETQRNKGNFPGRFSGRQFSNSRSEMNVSTLELGDSALYLCASSLSSGNTIYFGEGSWLTVV.

This rearrangement joins TRBV7-3 to TRBJ2-3; the D is unclear. CDR1 is SGHTA, CDR2 FQGTGA, per germline. V dropped 5 bases and J dropped 1 base, with 10 bases sitting between them. The CDR3 has 14 residues. CDR3 sequence (DNA): TGTGCCAGCAGCATAAAGGCAGGCACAGATACGCAGTATTTT. Its translation is CASSIKAGTDTQYF.

CDR3: CASSVGTVQETQYF. The CDR3 nucleotides are TGTGCCAGCAGCGTAGGGACAGTCCAAGAGACCCAGTACTTC. V and J are TRBV7-9 and TRBJ2-5; TRBD1 matches at 7 bases. Germline V CDR1 and CDR2: SEHNR, FQNEAQ (reference sequence). There are 14 residues in the CDR3. V lost 5 bases, J lost 1 base, and 4 bases stayed unmatched. Together with reference TRBV7-9 and TRBJ2-5, the CDR3 gives the full variable domain: DTGVSQNPRHKITKRGQNVTFRCDPISEHNRLYWYRQTLGQGPEFLTYFQNEAQLEKSRLLSDRFSAERPKGSFSTLEIQRTEQGDSAMYLCASSVGTVQETQYFGPGTRLLVL.

The chain recombines TRBV5-1 with TRBJ2-7; 10 bases are shared with TRBD2. J gave up 4 bases and V 0 bases, and 4 bases lay outside the gene matches. CDR1 and CDR2 (germline): SGHRS, YFSETQ. This CDR3 is built from 15 residues. The CDR3 region is CASSLASGRGYEQYF. The CDR3 DNA sequence: TGCGCCAGCAGCTTGGCCAGCGGGAGGGGGTACGAGCAGTACTTC.

The chain employs TRBV12-2 and TRBJ2-7. TRBV12-2 is termed a pseudogene. The CDR3 has 15 residues. CDR3 DNA: TGTGCAAGTCGCTTAGTCCCCCCGACGAGTTACGAGCAGTACTTC. Encoded protein: CASRLVPPTSYEQYF.

This clone was seen only a few times. The rearrangement links TRBV9 to TRBJ2-5; D gene ambiguous. V lost 0 bases and J lost 2, with 5 bases in between. Germline values: CDR1 SGDLS, CDR2 YYNGEE. This CDR3 is 13 amino acids long. CDR3 in amino acids: CASSVGQQETQYF. The CDR3, as DNA: TGTGCCAGCAGCGTAGGGCAGCAAGAGACCCAGTACTTC.

The rearrangement uses TRBV25-1 and TRBJ1-6, with 9 bases fitting TRBD1. Germline loops: CDR1 MGHDK, CDR2 SYGVNS. The CDR3 sequence is 14 residues long. Trimming cost V 10 bases and J 8 bases; bases outside gene matches: 9. The CDR3 DNA reads TGTGCCACCTCAGGGACAGGGATTTATTCACCCCTCCACTTT. Its protein product is CATSGTGIYSPLHF.

V and J are TRBV6-5 and TRBJ2-2, with TRBD1 as a possible D gene (5 bases). The V gene lost 7 bases and the J gene lost 4 bases, with 13 bases spanning the gap. The CDR3 length is 14 residues. Germline V gene sequence: CDR1 MNHEY, CDR2 SVGAGI. The CDR3 bases are TGTGCCAGCATTCAACAGGAGCGCACCGGGGAGCTGTTTTTT. Encoded protein: CASIQQERTGELFF.

Here the CDR3 DNA reads TGTGCCAGCAAGGGGGCGGCTGAGCAGTTCTTC. This translates into CASKGAAEQFF. The V gene is TRBV25-1, the J gene TRBJ2-1, with TRBD1 identical over 7 bases. V lost 7 bases and J lost 9; bases outside the gene matches: 3. In germline, CDR1 is MGHDK, CDR2 SYGVNS. There are 11 residues in the CDR3.

This chain connects TRBV5-8 to TRBJ2-6; either TRBD1 or TRBD2 may supply D (6 bases each). The CDR3 covers 17 residues. Germline V gene data show CDR1 as SGHTS and CDR2 as YDEGEE. V gave up 4 bases and J gave up 0 bases, with 14 bases separating them. CDR3: CASSGGQALSGANVLTF. For the CDR3, the DNA is TGTGCCAGCAGCGGGGGGCAGGCCCTCTCTGGGGCCAACGTCCTGACTTTC.

The chain combines TRBV7-6 with TRBJ2-2, with 7 bases aligning to TRBD2. The CDR3 covers 16 residues. Per germline, CDR1 SGHVS and CDR2 FNYEAQ. Unmatched junction bases numbered 6, after V lost 1 base and J lost 4 bases. This chain's CDR3 is CASSLGGGLVTGELFF. DNA for the CDR3: TGTGCCAGCAGCTTAGGCGGCGGACTAGTCACCGGGGAGCTGTTTTTT. The full variable domain, rest sourced from reference TRBV7-6 and TRBJ2-2, is GAGVSQSPRYKVTKRGQDVALRCDPISGHVSLYWYRQALGQGPEFLTYFNYEAQQDKSGLPNDRFSAERPEGSISTLTIQRTEQRDSAMYRCASSLGGGLVTGELFFGEGSRLTVL.

The chain recombines TRBV28 with TRBJ2-5; 14 bases fit TRBD2. Germline CDR1 is MDHEN and CDR2 is SYDVKM. V lost 2 bases to trimming and J lost 6 bases; unmatched junction nucleotides: 20. This CDR3 has 21 amino acids. DNA of the CDR3: TGTGCCAGCAGTTTACGACCCGGGGGACTAGCGGGAGTAGAGACGTCCAAGACCCAGTACTTC. Protein: CASSLRPGGLAGVETSKTQYF. Together with reference TRBV28 and TRBJ2-5, the CDR3 gives the full variable domain: DVKVTQSSRYLVKRTGEKVFLECVQDMDHENMFWYRQDPGLGLRLIYFSYDVKMKEKGDIPEGYSVSREKKERFSLILESASTNQTSMYLCASSLRPGGLAGVETSKTQYFGPGTRLLVL.

The V call is TRBV30, the J call TRBJ2-1, with no clear D. This CDR3 contains 13 residues. Trimming removed 8 bases at V and 5 bases at J, with 16 bases between. Germline lookup yields CDR1 GTSNPN and CDR2 SVGIG (reference sequence). The DNA for the CDR3 is TGTGCCATGTCTAGGGCGGTGGACAATGAGCAGTTCTTC. Its translation is CAMSRAVDNEQFF.